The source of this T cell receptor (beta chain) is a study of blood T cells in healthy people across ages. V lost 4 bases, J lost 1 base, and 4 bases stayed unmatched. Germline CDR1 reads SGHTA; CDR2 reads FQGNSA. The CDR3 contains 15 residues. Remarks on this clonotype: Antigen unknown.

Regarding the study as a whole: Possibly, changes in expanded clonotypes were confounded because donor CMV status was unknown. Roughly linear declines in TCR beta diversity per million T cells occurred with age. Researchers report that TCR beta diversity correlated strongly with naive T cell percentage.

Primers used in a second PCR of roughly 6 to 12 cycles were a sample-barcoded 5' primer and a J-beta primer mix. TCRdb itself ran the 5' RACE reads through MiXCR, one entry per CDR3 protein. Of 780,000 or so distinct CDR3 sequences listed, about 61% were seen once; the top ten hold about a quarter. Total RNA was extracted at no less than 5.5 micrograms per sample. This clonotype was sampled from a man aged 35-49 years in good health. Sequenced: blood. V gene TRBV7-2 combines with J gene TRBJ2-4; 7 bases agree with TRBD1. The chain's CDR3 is CASSCPQGAKNIQYF. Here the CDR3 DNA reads TGTGCCAGCAGCTGTCCACAGGGGGCCAAAAACATTCAGTACTTC.